This T cell receptor (beta chain) appears in the sequencing data of a study of T-cell memory formation after mild COVID-19. The CDR3 consists of 15 residues. Germline-derived CDR1 and CDR2 are MNHEY and SVGAGI. Via MiXCR, TCRdb re-called the 5' RACE reads, giving one row per CDR3 protein. This table has about 210,000 distinct CDR3 sequences, roughly 27% appearing once. On this clonotype itself: The junction does not match germline at one end; this may be a read error.

The chain couples TRBV6-5 to TRBJ1-1; D gene unclear. The TCR sequence derives from an adult woman who had mild COVID-19 (a few samples of this study predate the infection). Cell type and time point are not known. Material: PBMCs or a T cell subset sorted from them (not recorded which). The CDR3 DNA sequence: TGTGCCAGCAGCTACTTAGCGACGGTGAACACTGAAGCTTTCTTT. It is translated as CASSYLATVNTEAFF.